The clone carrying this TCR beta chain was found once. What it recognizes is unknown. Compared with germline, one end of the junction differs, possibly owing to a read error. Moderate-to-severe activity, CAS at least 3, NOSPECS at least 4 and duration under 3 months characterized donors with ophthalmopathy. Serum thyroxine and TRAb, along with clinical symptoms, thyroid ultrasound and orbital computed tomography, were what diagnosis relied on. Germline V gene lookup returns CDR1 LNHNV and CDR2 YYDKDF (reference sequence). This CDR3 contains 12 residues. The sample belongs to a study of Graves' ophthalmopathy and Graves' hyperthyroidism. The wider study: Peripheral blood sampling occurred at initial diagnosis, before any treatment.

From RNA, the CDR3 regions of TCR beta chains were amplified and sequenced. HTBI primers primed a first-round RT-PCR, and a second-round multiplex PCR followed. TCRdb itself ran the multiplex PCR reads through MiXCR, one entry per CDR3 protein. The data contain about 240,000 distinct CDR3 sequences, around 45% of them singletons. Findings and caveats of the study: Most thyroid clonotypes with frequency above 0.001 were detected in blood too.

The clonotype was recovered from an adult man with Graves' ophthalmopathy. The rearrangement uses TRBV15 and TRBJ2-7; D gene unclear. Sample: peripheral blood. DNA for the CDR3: TGTGCCACCATGGACGGATCCTACGGGCAGTACTTC. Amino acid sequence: CATMDGSYGQYF.